Following are 8 T cell receptor beta chains from one sample sequenced in a study of CD8+ T cells in alopecia areata. It was cDNA, reverse transcribed from extracted RNA, that served as the sequencing template. Here immunoSEQ multiplex PCR was the method, and the copy in TCRdb shows in-frame clones only, minus some. The table includes over 90,000 clones, around three fifths detected once. The sample taken for sequencing was CD4+ T cells sorted from blood. These receptor sequences come from a human donor in good health.

This chain connects TRBV5-4 to TRBJ2-3; D gene unclear. The CDR3 extends over 13 amino acids. Germline CDR1 is SGHNT and CDR2 is YYREEE (reference sequence). V lost 4 bases and J 11 bases, leaving 17 bases between the germline ends. CDR3 sequence (DNA): TGTGCCAGCAGCGAAACCGACAATGTGCGGCAGTATTTT. It yields the protein CASSETDNVRQYF.

The V and J genes are TRBV2 and TRBJ1-1; unclear D gene. Trimming pared 3 bases from V and 3 bases from J, leaving 2 bases between. The CDR3 extends over 11 amino acids. CDR1 and CDR2 (germline): SNHLY, FYNNEI. Here the CDR3 DNA reads TGTGCCAGCAGTGATTACACTGAAGCTTTCTTT. Translated: CASSDYTEAFF.

The V gene is TRBV2, the J gene TRBJ1-2; D perhaps matches TRBD1 (5 bases). Germline CDR1 reads SNHLY; CDR2 reads FYNNEI. Trimming cost V 6 bases and J 3 bases, with 11 bases left between them. CDR3 length: 13 residues. The CDR3 protein is CASRSVRDYGYTF. CDR3 sequence (DNA): TGTGCCAGCAGATCGGTCAGGGACTATGGCTACACCTTC.

The genes are TRBV4-1 and TRBJ2-1; 10 positions match TRBD1. Germline assignment: CDR1 MGHRA and CDR2 YSYEKL. This CDR3 has 16 amino acids. V lost 0 bases, J lost 4 bases, and 3 bases stayed unmatched. The CDR3 is CASSQDRDRGYNEQFF. CDR3 nucleotides: TGCGCCAGCAGCCAAGACCGGGACAGGGGATACAATGAGCAGTTCTTC.

The CDR3 region has the DNA TGTGCCAGCAGCTTATGGGACAAACAAGAGACCCAGTACTTC. Protein: CASSLWDKQETQYF. The V call is TRBV7-2, the J call TRBJ2-5; D perhaps matches TRBD1 (6 bases). The CDR3 has 14 residues. Trimming pared 2 bases from V and 2 bases from J, leaving 9 bases between. Germline V CDR1 and CDR2: SGHTA, FQGNSA.

The rearrangement links TRBV9 to TRBJ1-2; D remains unclear. V lost 0 bases, J lost 4 bases, and 10 bases lay in between. Germline lookup yields CDR1 SGDLS and CDR2 YYNGEE. This CDR3 has 14 residues. The CDR3 region is CASSVDPGSYGYTF. For the CDR3, the DNA is TGTGCCAGCAGCGTAGACCCGGGGAGCTATGGCTACACCTTC.

This clone has only a few counts. J is TRBJ2-3 and V is TRBV9, with TRBD1 matching 7 bases. Looked up from germline, CDR1 is SGDLS and CDR2 is YYNGEE. The CDR3 is 15 residues long. Germline trimming cut 1 base from V and 3 bases from J; bases unmatched to any gene: 5. The DNA for the CDR3 is TGTGCCAGCAGCGTAACGAGGGGGCTGACAGATACGCAGTATTTT. Encoded protein: CASSVTRGLTDTQYF.

This clone occurred a few times. This rearrangement joins TRBV6-1 to TRBJ2-5; maybe TRBD2 (7 bases). V gave up 11 bases and J gave up 5 bases, with 21 bases separating them. In germline, CDR1 is MNHNS, CDR2 SASEGT. The CDR3 runs to 14 residues. The CDR3 loop reads CASEPGGRKETQYF. The CDR3 coding sequence is TGTGCCTCGGAGCCCGGGGGGCGAAAGGAGACCCAGTACTTC.